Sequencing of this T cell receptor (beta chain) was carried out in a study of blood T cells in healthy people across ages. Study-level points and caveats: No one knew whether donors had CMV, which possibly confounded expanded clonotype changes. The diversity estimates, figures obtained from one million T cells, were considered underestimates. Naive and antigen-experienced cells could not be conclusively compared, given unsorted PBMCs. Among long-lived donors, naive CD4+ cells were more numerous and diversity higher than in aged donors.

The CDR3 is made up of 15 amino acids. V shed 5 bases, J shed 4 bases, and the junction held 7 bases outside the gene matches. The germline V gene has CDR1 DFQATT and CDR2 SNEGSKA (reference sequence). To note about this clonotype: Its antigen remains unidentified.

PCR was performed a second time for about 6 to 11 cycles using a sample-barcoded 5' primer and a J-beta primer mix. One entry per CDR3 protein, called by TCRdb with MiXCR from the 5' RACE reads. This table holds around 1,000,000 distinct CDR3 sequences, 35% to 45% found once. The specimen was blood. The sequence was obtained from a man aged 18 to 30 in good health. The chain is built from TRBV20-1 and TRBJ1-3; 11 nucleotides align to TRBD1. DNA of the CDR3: TGCAGTGCTCCAGGACAGGGGGCTCTGGGAAACACCATATATTTT. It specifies CSAPGQGALGNTIYF.